Listed here is a single TCR beta chain. Its antigen remains unknown. The record originates from a study of response to subunit inactivated influenza vaccine. Findings and caveats of the study: Seasonal influenza vaccination, on each occasion, was suggested by the authors to recruit few new T cells.

Looked up from germline, CDR1 is SGHVS and CDR2 is FQNEAQ. The CDR3 spans 11 residues. V lost 2 bases, J lost 13 bases, and 12 bases lay in between. TCRdb ran MiXCR on the RT-PCR reads and lists one entry per CDR3 protein. The sample carries roughly 780,000 distinct CDR3 sequences, around 20% recorded once. The rearrangement uses TRBV7-8 and TRBJ2-7; D is uncertain. This sample comprised PBMCs from blood, obtained roughly 5 days after vaccination. The sequence derives from a man aged 45-60 years who received an inactivated influenza vaccine. CDR3 sequence reads: CASSLSGLHYF. CDR3 nucleotide sequence: TGTGCCAGCAGCTTATCTGGTCTGCACTACTTC. Based on the CDR3 plus reference TRBV7-8 and TRBJ2-7, the full variable domain is GAGVSQSPRYKVAKRGQDVALRCDPISGHVSLFWYQQALGQGPEFLTYFQNEAQLDKSGLPSDRFFAERPEGSVSTLKIQRTQQEDSAVYLCASSLSGLHYFGPGTRLTVT.